Listed here are 21 T cell receptor beta chains from one sample, sequenced in a study of T cell responses to AZD1222 COVID-19 vaccine. This table comes from immunoSEQ multiplex PCR, and its TCRdb copy is limited to in-frame clones, with some not included. This sample has some 88,000 clones; 90% occur once, and the top ten carry approximately 5%. The sequencing used peripheral blood, collected 28 days after the second AZD1222 dose. The receptor source for this set is an adult who received the AZD1222 COVID-19 vaccine.

The gene calls are TRBV28 and TRBJ1-1; unclear D gene. The germline CDR1 and CDR2 sequences are MDHEN and SYDVKM. This CDR3 is built from 12 residues. Trimming removed 3 bases from V and 7 bases from J, with 9 bases in between. CDR3 DNA sequence: TGTGCCAGCAGTTTGCGGGGAGGTGAAGCTTTCTTT. Translation gives CASSLRGGEAFF.

The chain couples TRBV7-2 to TRBJ2-5; D perhaps matches TRBD2 (5 bases). The V gene lost 3 bases and the J gene lost 5 bases, with 10 bases spanning the gap. The CDR3 is 13 amino acids. CDR1 is SGHTA, CDR2 FQGNSA, per germline. The CDR3 here is CASSFPGEETQYF. The DNA of the CDR3 is TGTGCCAGCAGCTTCCCTGGGGAGGAGACCCAGTACTTC.

DNA for the CDR3: TGTGCCAGCAGTCCAGACAGGGGGAATCAGCCCCAGCATTTT. Translated, it gives CASSPDRGNQPQHF. The V and J genes are TRBV6-5 and TRBJ1-5; TRBD1 matches 9 bases. The CDR3 is 14 amino acids. Per the germline V gene, CDR1 is MNHEY and CDR2 is SVGAGI. The junction had 3 bases not matched to a gene; V was cut back by 5 bases and J by 4 bases.

The chain links TRBV5-4 to TRBJ1-3; TRBD1 is a possible D gene (5 bases). Trimming removed 4 bases at V and 0 bases at J, with 17 bases between. This CDR3 is 17 amino acids long. Per germline, CDR1 SGHNT and CDR2 YYREEE (reference sequence). CDR3 DNA: TGTGCCAGCAGCCCGGGACTTTCGAGGGGCTCTGGAAACACCATATATTTT. This translates into CASSPGLSRGSGNTIYF.

The rearrangement uses TRBV6-6 and TRBJ2-1, with D perhaps TRBD2 (7 bases). Trimming took 0 bases from V and 10 from J, leaving 13 bases between them. There are 14 residues in the CDR3. Per germline, CDR1 MNHNY and CDR2 SVGAGI (reference sequence). The CDR3 region has the DNA TGTGCCAGCAGTTACTCAGGGGGGGGCCGGGAGCAGTTCTTC. Its protein is CASSYSGGGREQFF.

V is TRBV27 and J is TRBJ2-7; D unclear. The CDR3 totals 13 residues. The V and J ends lost 3 bases and 0 bases respectively, with 6 bases between them. In germline, CDR1 is MNHEY, CDR2 SMNVEV (reference sequence). CDR3 sequence: CASSLQISYEQYF. CDR3 nucleotides: TGTGCCAGCAGTTTGCAAATCTCCTACGAGCAGTACTTC.

This chain connects TRBV3-1 (or the pseudogene TRBV3-2) to TRBJ1-2; the D is unclear. Trimming removed 5 bases at V and 8 bases at J, with 12 bases between. The V gene's germline CDR1 is LGHDT and CDR2 YNNKEL (reference sequence). The CDR3 contains 12 residues. CDR3 bases: TGTGCCAGCAGCTCAAGGGTTCAGGGCTACACCTTC. Amino acid sequence: CASSSRVQGYTF.

A single count supports this clone. The rearrangement uses TRBV19 and TRBJ1-5; D is undetermined. The CDR3 is made up of 14 amino acids. CDR1 and CDR2 (germline): LNHDA, SQIVND (reference sequence). Trimming shortened V by 5 bases and J by 0 bases, and 8 bases separated the two germline ends. The CDR3 here is CASSVVDSNQPQHF. CDR3 DNA: TGTGCCAGTAGTGTCGTGGATAGCAATCAGCCCCAGCATTTT.

The chain joins TRBV7-2 to TRBJ2-7, with unresolved D. CDR1 is SGHTA and CDR2 is FQGNSA in the germline V gene. Trimming took off 5 bases at V and 1 base at J, with 12 bases between the two ends. The CDR3 consists of 14 residues. The CDR3: CASSLHGVSYEQYF. CDR3 sequence (DNA): TGTGCCAGCAGCCTACATGGGGTATCCTACGAGCAGTACTTC.

V and J are TRBV12-3 or TRBV12-4 and TRBJ1-1, with D hard to call. The CDR3 length is 13 residues. Trimming removed 5 bases from V and 0 bases from J, with 7 bases in between. CDR3 sequence reads: CASSVNMNTEAFF. The CDR3 bases are TGTGCCAGCAGTGTAAATATGAACACTGAAGCTTTCTTT.

V usage is TRBV27 and J usage is TRBJ2-1; D may be TRBD2 (6 bases). The CDR3 runs 14 residues. V lost 3 bases and J lost 15, with 21 bases in between. Germline CDR1 MNHEY, CDR2 SMNVEV (reference sequence). The CDR3 here is CASSFRLVPGSRFF. The CDR3 DNA reads TGTGCCAGCAGTTTTAGACTAGTTCCGGGTTCGCGGTTCTTC.

This sequence joins TRBV6-5 and TRBJ1-2; 7 positions match TRBD1. V lost 5 bases and J lost 4; bases outside the gene matches: 4. CDR1 MNHEY and CDR2 SVGAGI come from the germline V gene. The CDR3 contains 13 residues. The CDR3 region is CASSPTGTYGYTF. The CDR3 DNA is TGTGCCAGCAGTCCGACAGGGACCTATGGCTACACCTTC.

V gene TRBV19 combines with J gene TRBJ1-2; D unresolved. CDR3 length equals 14 residues. Trimming took off 1 base at V and 2 bases at J, with 8 bases between the two ends. Germline V gives CDR1 LNHDA, CDR2 SQIVND (reference sequence). The CDR3 DNA reads TGTGCCAGTAGTATAGGGGCAGCCAACTATGGCTACACCTTC. It yields the protein CASSIGAANYGYTF. Full variable domain (remainder filled in from reference TRBV19 and TRBJ1-2): DGGITQSPKYLFRKEGQNVTLSCEQNLNHDAMYWYRQDPGQGLRLIYYSQIVNDFQKGDIAEGYSVSREKKESFPLTVTSAQKNPTAFYLCASSIGAANYGYTFGSGTRLTVV.

The V and J genes are TRBV7-9 and TRBJ1-2, with a weak D call TRBD1 (5 bases). Looked up from germline, CDR1 is SEHNR and CDR2 is FQNEAQ (reference sequence). Trimming took 5 bases from V and 3 from J, leaving 7 bases between them. The CDR3 is 12 residues long. DNA of the CDR3: TGTGCCAGCAGCCCGACAGACTATGGCTACACCTTC. Amino acids: CASSPTDYGYTF.

With respect to this clone: Other DNA sequences from this sample encode an identical CDR3 as well. This sequence joins TRBV9 and TRBJ1-2; possibly TRBD1 for D (5 bases). V was shortened by 0 bases and J by 4 bases, with 10 bases between the two germline ends. The CDR3 sequence is 14 residues long. CDR1 is SGDLS, CDR2 YYNGEE, per germline. CDR3 nucleotides: TGTGCCAGCAGCGTAGTGGGGACCTCCTATGGCTACACCTTC. Translating it yields CASSVVGTSYGYTF.

The chain uses TRBV7-2 and TRBJ2-3; D not resolved. The V end was cut by 5 bases, the J end by 6 bases, with 9 bases between. CDR1 is SGHTA, CDR2 FQGNSA, per germline. The length of the CDR3 is 12 residues. Written as DNA, the CDR3 is TGTGCCAGCAGCCGAGAGTCGGATACGCAGTATTTT. Translating gives CASSRESDTQYF. Combining the CDR3 with reference TRBV7-2 and TRBJ2-3 gives the whole variable domain GAGVSQSPSNKVTEKGKDVELRCDPISGHTALYWYRQSLGQGLEFLIYFQGNSAPDKSGLPSDRFSAERTGGSVSTLTIQRTQQEDSAVYLCASSRESDTQYFGPGTRLTVL.

The chain combines TRBV6-2 or TRBV6-3 with TRBJ1-5; D might be TRBD1 (6 bases). The CDR3 extends over 14 amino acids. Trimming pared 1 base from V and 6 bases from J, leaving 10 bases between. Germline CDR1 reads MNHEY; CDR2 reads SVGEGT. The CDR3 sequence is CASSYWGGSQPQHF. The DNA for the CDR3 is TGTGCCAGCAGTTACTGGGGGGGCTCTCAGCCCCAGCATTTT.

The chain uses TRBV14 and TRBJ1-3; D is uncertain. This CDR3 region has 13 residues. Germline values: CDR1 SGHDN, CDR2 FVKESK. Deletions cut 0 bases from V and 8 bases from J, with 8 bases between. CDR3 nucleotides: TGTGCCAGCAGCCAAGAGATTGGGTACACCATATATTTT. Encoded protein: CASSQEIGYTIYF.

The chain employs TRBV9 and TRBJ1-6, with D tentatively TRBD1 (5 bases). The CDR3 runs 14 residues. The germline gives CDR1 SGDLS, CDR2 YYNGEE. Trimming stripped 0 bases from V and 7 bases from J, with 8 bases between. Here the CDR3 reads CASSVEGTNSPLHF. CDR3 in DNA: TGTGCCAGCAGCGTAGAGGGGACCAATTCACCCCTCCACTTT.

This chain joins TRBV12-3 or TRBV12-4 and TRBJ1-2, with D perhaps TRBD1 (6 bases). V dropped 8 bases and J dropped 3 bases, with 13 bases sitting between them. The CDR3 extends over 13 amino acids. The CDR3 here is CASGGGADYGYTF. The CDR3 DNA reads as TGTGCCAGCGGCGGGGGGGCTGACTATGGCTACACCTTC.

The gene calls are TRBV19 and TRBJ1-2; D uncertain. CDR1 and CDR2 (germline): LNHDA, SQIVND (reference sequence). The CDR3 runs 15 residues. The V end was cut by 5 bases, the J end by 5 bases, with 18 bases between. The CDR3 is CASSPPNTFIYGYTF. The CDR3 DNA reads TGTGCCAGTAGTCCCCCGAACACTTTTATTTATGGCTACACCTTC.